The rows below give T cell receptor beta chains drawn from one sample of a study of blood T cell repertoires in COVID-19. This table comes from immunoSEQ multiplex PCR, and its TCRdb copy is limited to in-frame clones, with some not included. The data show approximately 200,000 clones, with roughly 90% seen just once and under 2% held by the top ten. The sequenced material came from peripheral blood. The receptors originated from a man in his 70s with acute or convalescent COVID-19. CDR3s include the opening cysteine and the closing phenylalanine or tryptophan. D genes are given only for firm matches. Where a row states a size, it is once, few, many or the class of an expanded clone; other rows omit it.

>TRBJ1-5|-|-|TRBV7-2
TGTGCCAGCCAGTCTTATAGCAATCAGCCCCAGCATTTT
CASQSYSNQPQHF
>TRBJ2-2|-|-|TRBV12-3/TRBV12-4
TGTGCCAGCAGTCCAGGGGTTTCCGGGGAGCTGTTTTTT
CASSPGVSGELFF
>TRBJ2-4|-|few|TRBV7-9
TGTGCCAGCAGCGCGGGACAGTTGACGGTGGGCATTCAGTACTTC
CASSAGQLTVGIQYF
>TRBJ1-1|-|-|TRBV29-1
TGCAGCGTGATCAGGGACACTGAAGCTTTCTTT
CSVIRDTEAFF
>TRBJ2-1|-|-|TRBV14
TGTGCCAGCAGCCGCGAAGCGGCCACTTACTACAATGAGCAGTTCTTC
CASSREAATYYNEQFF
>TRBJ1-2|TRBD1|once|TRBV6-6
TGTGCCAGCAGTTACTCGACAGGGGGTGGCTACACCTTC
CASSYSTGGGYTF
>TRBJ2-7|TRBD1|-|TRBV7-2
TGTGCCAGCAGCTTAGAGGCAGGGGGCTACTACGAGCAGTACTTC
CASSLEAGGYYEQYF
>TRBJ1-1|-|-|TRBV2
TGTGCCAGCAGTGATGGACAGAACACTGAAGCTTTCTTT
CASSDGQNTEAFF
>TRBJ2-1|-|-|TRBV11-3
TGTGCCAGCAGCCCTGGGGGGGCAAGTGAGCAGTTCTTC
CASSPGGASEQFF
>TRBJ1-5|TRBD1|-|TRBV19
TGTGCCAGTACCAGGACAGGGAATCAGCCCCAGCATTTT
CASTRTGNQPQHF
>TRBJ1-5|-|once|TRBV27
TGTGCCAGCAGTTCTACAGGGAATCAGCCCCAGCATTTT
CASSSTGNQPQHF
>TRBJ2-3|TRBD2|-|TRBV7-3
TGTGCCAGCAGCTCCCTCGGTTCGGGGGGGAGCGATACGCAGTATTTT
CASSSLGSGGSDTQYF
>TRBJ2-7|TRBD1|-|TRBV2
TGTGCCAGCAAGGACAGGGGCCACGAGCAGTACTTC
CASKDRGHEQYF
>TRBJ1-4|-|-|TRBV7-8
TGTGCCAGCAGCAGAACAGATGCAACTAATGAAAAACTGTTTTTT
CASSRTDATNEKLFF
>TRBJ1-4|-|-|TRBV27
TGTGCCAGCAGTTTATCTGGGCCCTCCCGCCGTAATGAAAAACTGTTTTTT
CASSLSGPSRRNEKLFF
>TRBJ1-2|-|-|TRBV18
TGTGCCAGCTCCCCCAGCGGGTATGGCTACACCTTC
CASSPSGYGYTF
>TRBJ1-2|-|-|TRBV6-1
TGTGCCAGCAGCGAAGATCCCAGGGATGGCTACACCTTC
CASSEDPRDGYTF